This T cell receptor (beta chain) was obtained from a study of tumor-infiltrating lymphocytes in primary liver carcinoma. TCR beta cDNA came from approximately 540 ng total RNA, primed with a constant-region primer. Construction of TCR beta libraries relied on three successive nested multiplex PCR rounds employing slightly modified ARM-PCR. For roughly 10 cycles apiece, the opening two PCR rounds ran with TRBV1-TRBV30 forward primers and a C-beta reverse primer. TCRdb recomputed calls from the multiplex PCR reads with MiXCR, one row per CDR3 protein. The sample shows approximately 73,000 distinct CDR3 sequences, over 70% of them seen only once. The CDR3 consists of 14 residues. Per the germline V gene, CDR1 is SGHNT and CDR2 is YENEEA. Concerning this clonotype: The junction differs from germline at one of its ends, possibly a read error.

Co-extraction of RNA and DNA was performed on about 20-32 mg of unsorted bulk tissue. The V and J genes are TRBV11-3 and TRBJ2-3; TRBD2 agrees at 8 bases. This TCR came from an older woman with primary liver carcinoma and hepatitis B virus infection. The sample taken for sequencing was liver tumor tissue from sampling region 4. The subset here: tumor region T4, right-lateral pole. CDR3 DNA: TGTGCCAGCAACTTCAGGACTAGCATAGATACGCAGAATTTT. Its translation is CASNFRTSIDTQNF.